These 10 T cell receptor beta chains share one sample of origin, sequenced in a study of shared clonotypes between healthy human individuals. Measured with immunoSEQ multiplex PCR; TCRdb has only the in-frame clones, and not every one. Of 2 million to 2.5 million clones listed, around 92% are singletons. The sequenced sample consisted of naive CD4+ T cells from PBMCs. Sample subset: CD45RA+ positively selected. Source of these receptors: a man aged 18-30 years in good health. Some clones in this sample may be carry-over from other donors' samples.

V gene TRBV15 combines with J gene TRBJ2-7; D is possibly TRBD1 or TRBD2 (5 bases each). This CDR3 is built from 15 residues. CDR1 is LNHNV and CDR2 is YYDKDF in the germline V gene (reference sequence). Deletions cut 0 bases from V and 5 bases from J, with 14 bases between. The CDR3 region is CATSRDLRDPDEQYF. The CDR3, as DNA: TGTGCCACCAGCAGAGATCTTCGGGACCCTGACGAGCAGTACTTC.

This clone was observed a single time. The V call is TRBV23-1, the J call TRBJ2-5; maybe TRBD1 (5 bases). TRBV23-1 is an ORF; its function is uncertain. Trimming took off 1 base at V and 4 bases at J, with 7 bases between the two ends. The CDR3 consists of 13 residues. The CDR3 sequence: CASSQWQGETQYF. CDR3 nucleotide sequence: TGCGCCAGCAGTCAATGGCAGGGAGAGACCCAGTACTTC.

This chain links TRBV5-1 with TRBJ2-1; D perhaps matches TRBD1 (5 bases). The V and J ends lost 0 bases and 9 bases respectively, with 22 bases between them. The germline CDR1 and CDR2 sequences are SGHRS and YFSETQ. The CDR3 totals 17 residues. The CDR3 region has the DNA TGCGCCAGCAGCTTGGAAGGGGCTTCTAAAGCCCAAAGTGAGCAGTTCTTC. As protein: CASSLEGASKAQSEQFF.

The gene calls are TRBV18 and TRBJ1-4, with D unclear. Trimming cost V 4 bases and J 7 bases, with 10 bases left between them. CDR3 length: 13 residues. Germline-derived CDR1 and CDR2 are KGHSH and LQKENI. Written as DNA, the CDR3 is TGTGCCAGCTCACGAGCGCGGTCTGAAAAACTGTTTTTT. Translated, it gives CASSRARSEKLFF.

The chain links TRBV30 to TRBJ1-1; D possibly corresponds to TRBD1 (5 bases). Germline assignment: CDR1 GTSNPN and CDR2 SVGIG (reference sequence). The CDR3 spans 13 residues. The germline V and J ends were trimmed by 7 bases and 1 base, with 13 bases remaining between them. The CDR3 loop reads CAYARGKNTEAFF. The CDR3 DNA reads TGTGCCTATGCTAGGGGTAAGAACACTGAAGCTTTCTTT.

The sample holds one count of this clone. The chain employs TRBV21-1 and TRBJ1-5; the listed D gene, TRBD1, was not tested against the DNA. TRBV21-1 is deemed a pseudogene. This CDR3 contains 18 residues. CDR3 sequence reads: CASSKGIAGPTFNQPQHF. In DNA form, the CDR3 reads TGTGCCAGCAGCAAAGGAATTGCTGGGCCGACGTTCAATCAGCCCCAGCATTTT.

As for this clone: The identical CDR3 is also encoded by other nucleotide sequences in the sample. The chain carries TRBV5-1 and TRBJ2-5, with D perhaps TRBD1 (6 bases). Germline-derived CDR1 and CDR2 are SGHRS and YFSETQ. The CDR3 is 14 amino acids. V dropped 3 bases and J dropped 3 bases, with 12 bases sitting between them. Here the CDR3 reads CASSSQGSEETQYF. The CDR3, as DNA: TGCGCCAGCAGCTCCCAGGGGTCTGAAGAGACCCAGTACTTC.

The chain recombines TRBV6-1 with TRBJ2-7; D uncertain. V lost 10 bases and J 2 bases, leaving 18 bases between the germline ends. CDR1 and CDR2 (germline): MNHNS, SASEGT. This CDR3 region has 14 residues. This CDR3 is CATRWALAAYEQYF. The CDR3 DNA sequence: TGTGCCACCCGATGGGCCCTGGCCGCCTACGAGCAGTACTTC.

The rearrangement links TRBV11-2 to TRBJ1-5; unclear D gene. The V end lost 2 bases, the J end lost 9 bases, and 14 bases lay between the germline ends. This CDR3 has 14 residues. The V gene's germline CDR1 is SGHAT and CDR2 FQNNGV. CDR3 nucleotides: TGTGCCAGCAGCTTAACTGGAGGCTACCGGCCCCAGCATTTT. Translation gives CASSLTGGYRPQHF.

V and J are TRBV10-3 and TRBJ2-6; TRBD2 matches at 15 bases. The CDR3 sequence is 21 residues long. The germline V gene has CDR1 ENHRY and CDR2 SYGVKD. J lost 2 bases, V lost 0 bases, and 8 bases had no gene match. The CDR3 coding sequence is TGTGCCATCAGTGAGTCGTTAGGACTAGCGGGAGGGAACCCTGGGGCCAACGTCCTGACTTTC. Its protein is CAISESLGLAGGNPGANVLTF.